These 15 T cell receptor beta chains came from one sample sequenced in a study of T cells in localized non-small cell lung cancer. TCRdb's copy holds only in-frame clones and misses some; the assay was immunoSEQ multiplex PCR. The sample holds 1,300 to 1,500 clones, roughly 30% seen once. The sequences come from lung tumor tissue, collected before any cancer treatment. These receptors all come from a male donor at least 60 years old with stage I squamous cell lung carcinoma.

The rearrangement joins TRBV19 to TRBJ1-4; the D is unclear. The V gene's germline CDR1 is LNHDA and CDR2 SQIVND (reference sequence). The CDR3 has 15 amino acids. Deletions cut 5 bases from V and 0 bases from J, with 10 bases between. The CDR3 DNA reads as TGTGCCAGTAGTCCGGACCGTGCAACTAATGAAAAACTGTTTTTT. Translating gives CASSPDRATNEKLFF.

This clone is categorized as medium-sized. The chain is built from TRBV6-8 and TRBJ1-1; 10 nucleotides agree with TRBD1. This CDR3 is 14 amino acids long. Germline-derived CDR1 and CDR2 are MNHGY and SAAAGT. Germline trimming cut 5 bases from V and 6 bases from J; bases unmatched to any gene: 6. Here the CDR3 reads CASSRQGANPEAFF. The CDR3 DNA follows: TGTGCCAGCAGTCGACAGGGGGCGAATCCTGAAGCTTTCTTT.

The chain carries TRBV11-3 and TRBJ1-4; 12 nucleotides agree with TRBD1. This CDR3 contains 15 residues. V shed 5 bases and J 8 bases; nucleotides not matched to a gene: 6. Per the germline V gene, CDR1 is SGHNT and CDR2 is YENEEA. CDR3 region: CASSRGQGAWEKLFF. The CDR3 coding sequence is TGTGCCAGCAGCCGGGGACAGGGGGCGTGGGAAAAACTGTTTTTT.

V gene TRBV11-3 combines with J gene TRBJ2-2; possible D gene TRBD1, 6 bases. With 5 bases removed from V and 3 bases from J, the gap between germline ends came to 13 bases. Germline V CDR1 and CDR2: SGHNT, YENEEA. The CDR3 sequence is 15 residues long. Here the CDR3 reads CASSPSQGYTGELFF. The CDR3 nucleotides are TGTGCCAGCAGCCCCTCACAGGGTTACACCGGGGAGCTGTTTTTT.

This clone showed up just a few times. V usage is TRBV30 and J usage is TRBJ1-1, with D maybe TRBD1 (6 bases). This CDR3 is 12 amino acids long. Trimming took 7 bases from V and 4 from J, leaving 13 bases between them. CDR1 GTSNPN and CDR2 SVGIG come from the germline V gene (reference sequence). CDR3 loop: CALSQGGTEAFF. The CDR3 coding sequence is TGTGCCTTGTCACAGGGAGGCACTGAAGCTTTCTTT.

The CDR3 here is CASSPEGLGMNTEAFF. In DNA form, the CDR3 reads TGTGCCAGCAGCCCGGAAGGACTGGGCATGAACACTGAAGCTTTCTTT. The chain employs TRBV11-3 and TRBJ1-1; unclear D gene. Germline V gene sequence: CDR1 SGHNT, CDR2 YENEEA. Trimming cost V 5 bases and J 0 bases, with 16 bases left between them. The CDR3 is made up of 16 amino acids.

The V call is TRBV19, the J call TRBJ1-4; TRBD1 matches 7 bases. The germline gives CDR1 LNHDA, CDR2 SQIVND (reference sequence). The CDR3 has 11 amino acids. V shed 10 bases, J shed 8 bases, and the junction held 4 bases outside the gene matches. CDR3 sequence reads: CATETGEKLFF. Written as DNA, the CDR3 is TGTGCCACTGAGACAGGGGAAAAACTGTTTTTT.

The CDR3 here is CASSIPRGGRQYF. DNA for the CDR3: TGTGCCAGTAGTATCCCTCGGGGCGGGAGGCAGTACTTC. V is TRBV19 and J is TRBJ2-5; 8 bases map to TRBD2. Germline CDR1 reads LNHDA; CDR2 reads SQIVND (reference sequence). The CDR3 extends over 13 amino acids. With V trimmed by 3 bases and J by 11 bases, 8 bases remained unmatched. The complete variable domain, with remaining parts taken from reference TRBV19 and TRBJ2-5, reads DGGITQSPKYLFRKEGQNVTLSCEQNLNHDAMYWYRQDPGQGLRLIYYSQIVNDFQKGDIAEGYSVSREKKESFPLTVTSAQKNPTAFYLCASSIPRGGRQYFGPGTRLLVL.

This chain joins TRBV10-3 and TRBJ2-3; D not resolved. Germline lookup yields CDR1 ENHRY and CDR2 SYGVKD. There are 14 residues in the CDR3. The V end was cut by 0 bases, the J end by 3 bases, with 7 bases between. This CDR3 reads CAISESMETDTQYF. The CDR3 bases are TGTGCCATCAGTGAGTCAATGGAGACAGATACGCAGTATTTT.

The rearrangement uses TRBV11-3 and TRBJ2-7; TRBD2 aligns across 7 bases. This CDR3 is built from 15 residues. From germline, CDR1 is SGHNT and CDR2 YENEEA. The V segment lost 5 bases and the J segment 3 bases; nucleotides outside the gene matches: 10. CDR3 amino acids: CASSRTASGNYEQYF. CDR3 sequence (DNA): TGTGCCAGCAGCCGAACAGCTAGCGGAAACTACGAGCAGTACTTC.

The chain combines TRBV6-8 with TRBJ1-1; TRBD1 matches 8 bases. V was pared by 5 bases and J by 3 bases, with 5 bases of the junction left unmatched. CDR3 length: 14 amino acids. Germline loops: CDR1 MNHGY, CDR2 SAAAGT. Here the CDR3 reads CASSPQGADTEAFF. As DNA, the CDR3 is TGTGCCAGCAGTCCTCAGGGGGCCGACACTGAAGCTTTCTTT.

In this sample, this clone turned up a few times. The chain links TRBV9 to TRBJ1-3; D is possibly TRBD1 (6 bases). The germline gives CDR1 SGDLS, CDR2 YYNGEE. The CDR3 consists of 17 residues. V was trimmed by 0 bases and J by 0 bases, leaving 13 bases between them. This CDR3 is CASSVDPQGSSGNTIYF. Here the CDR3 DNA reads TGTGCCAGCAGCGTAGATCCCCAGGGGAGCTCTGGAAACACCATATATTTT.

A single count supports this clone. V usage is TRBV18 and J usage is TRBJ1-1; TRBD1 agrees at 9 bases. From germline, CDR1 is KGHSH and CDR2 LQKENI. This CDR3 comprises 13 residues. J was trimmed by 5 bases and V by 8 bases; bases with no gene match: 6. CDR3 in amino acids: CASHTGGNTEAFF. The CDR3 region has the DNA TGTGCCAGCCATACAGGGGGCAATACTGAAGCTTTCTTT.

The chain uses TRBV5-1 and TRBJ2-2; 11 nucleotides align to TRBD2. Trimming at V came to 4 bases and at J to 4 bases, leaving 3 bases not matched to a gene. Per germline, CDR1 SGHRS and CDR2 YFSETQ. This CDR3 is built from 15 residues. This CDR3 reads CASSSTSGGTGELFF. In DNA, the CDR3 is TGCGCCAGCAGCAGCACTAGCGGGGGCACCGGGGAGCTGTTTTTT.

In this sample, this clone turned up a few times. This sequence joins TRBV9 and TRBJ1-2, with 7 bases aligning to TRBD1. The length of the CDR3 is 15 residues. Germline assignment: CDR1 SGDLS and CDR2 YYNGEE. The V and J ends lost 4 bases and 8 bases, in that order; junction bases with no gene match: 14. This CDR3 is CASSLTWEGGKGYTF. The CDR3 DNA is TGTGCCAGCAGCCTTACATGGGAAGGGGGCAAGGGCTACACCTTC.